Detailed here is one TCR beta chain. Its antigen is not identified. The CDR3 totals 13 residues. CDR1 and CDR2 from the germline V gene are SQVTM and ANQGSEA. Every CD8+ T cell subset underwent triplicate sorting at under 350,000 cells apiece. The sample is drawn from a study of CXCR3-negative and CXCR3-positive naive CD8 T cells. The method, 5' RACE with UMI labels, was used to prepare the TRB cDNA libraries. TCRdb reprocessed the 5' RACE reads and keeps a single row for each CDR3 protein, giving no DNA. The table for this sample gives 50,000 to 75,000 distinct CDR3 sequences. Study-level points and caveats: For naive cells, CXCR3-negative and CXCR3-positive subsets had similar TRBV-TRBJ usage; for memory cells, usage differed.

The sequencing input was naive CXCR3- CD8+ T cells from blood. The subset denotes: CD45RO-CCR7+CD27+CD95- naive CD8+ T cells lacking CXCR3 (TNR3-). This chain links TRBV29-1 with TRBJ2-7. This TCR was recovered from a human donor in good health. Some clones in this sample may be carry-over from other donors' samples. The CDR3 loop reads CSVVGSRRNEQYF.